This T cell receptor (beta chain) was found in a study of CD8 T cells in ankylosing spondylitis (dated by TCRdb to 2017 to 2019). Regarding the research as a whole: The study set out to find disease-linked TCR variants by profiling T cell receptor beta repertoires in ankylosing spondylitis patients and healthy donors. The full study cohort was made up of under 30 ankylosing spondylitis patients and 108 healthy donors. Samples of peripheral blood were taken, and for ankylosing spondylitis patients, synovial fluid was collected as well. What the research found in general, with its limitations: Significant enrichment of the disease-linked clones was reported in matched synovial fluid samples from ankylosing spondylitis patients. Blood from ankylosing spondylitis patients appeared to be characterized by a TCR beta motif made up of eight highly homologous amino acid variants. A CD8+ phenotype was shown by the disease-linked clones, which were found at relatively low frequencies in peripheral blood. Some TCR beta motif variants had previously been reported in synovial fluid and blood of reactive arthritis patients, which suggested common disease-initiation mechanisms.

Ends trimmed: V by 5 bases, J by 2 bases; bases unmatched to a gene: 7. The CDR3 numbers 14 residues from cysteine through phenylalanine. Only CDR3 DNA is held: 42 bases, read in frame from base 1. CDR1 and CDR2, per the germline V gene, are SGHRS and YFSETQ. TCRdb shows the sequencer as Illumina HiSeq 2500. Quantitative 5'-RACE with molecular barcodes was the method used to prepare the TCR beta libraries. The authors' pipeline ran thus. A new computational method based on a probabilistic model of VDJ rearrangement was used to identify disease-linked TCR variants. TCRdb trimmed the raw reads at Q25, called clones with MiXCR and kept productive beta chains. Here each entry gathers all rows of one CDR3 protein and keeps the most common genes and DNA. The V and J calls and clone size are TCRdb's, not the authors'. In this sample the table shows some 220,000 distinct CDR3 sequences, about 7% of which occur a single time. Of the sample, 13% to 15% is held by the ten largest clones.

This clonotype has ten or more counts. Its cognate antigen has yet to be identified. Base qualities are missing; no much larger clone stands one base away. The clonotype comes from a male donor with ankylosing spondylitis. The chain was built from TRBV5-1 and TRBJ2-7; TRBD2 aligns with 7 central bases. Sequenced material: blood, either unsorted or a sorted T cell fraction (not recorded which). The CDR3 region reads CASSSRSGAYEQYF. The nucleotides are TGCGCCAGCAGTAGCCGGAGCGGGGCCTACGAGCAGTACTTC.